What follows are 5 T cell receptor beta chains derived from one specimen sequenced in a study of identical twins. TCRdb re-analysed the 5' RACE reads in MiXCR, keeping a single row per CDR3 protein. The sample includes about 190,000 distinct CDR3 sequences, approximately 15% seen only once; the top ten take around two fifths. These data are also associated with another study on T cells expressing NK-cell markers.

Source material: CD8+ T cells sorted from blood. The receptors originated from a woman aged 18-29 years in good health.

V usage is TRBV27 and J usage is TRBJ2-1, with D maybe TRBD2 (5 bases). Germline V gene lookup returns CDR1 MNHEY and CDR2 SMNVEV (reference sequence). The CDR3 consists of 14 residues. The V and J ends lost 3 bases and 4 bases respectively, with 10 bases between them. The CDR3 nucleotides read TGTGCCAGCAGTTTTAGCGAGAAATACAATGAGCAGTTCTTC. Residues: CASSFSEKYNEQFF.

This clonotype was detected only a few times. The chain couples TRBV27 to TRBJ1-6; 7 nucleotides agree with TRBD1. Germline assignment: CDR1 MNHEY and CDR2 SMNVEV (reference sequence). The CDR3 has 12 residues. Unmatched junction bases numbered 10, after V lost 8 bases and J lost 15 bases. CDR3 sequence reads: CASGPLTGDLHF. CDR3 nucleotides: TGTGCCAGCGGGCCTTTAACAGGGGACCTCCACTTT.

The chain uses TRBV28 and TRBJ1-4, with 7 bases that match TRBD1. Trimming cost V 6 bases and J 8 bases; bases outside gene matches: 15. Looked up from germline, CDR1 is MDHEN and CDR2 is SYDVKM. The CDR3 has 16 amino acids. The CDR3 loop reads CASRMLWDSFREKLFF. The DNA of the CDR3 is TGTGCCAGCAGGATGCTTTGGGACAGCTTCAGGGAAAAACTGTTTTTT.

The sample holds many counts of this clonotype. The CDR3 region has the DNA TGTGCCAGCAGTCCAGCCGGGCCCTGGGAGCAGTTCTTC. Translating it yields CASSPAGPWEQFF. The chain joins TRBV12-3 or TRBV12-4 to TRBJ2-1; no reliable D call. V was cut by 5 bases and J by 10 bases, with 15 bases left in between. The CDR3 covers 13 residues.

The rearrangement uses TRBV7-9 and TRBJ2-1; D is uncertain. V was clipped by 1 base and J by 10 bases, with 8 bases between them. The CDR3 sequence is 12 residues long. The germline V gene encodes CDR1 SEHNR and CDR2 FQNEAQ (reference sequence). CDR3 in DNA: TGTGCCAGCAGCTTAGTCCGAGAGGAGCAGTTCTTC. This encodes CASSLVREEQFF. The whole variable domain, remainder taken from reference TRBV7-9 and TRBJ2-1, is DTGVSQNPRHKITKRGQNVTFRCDPISEHNRLYWYRQTLGQGPEFLTYFQNEAQLEKSRLLSDRFSAERPKGSFSTLEIQRTEQGDSAMYLCASSLVREEQFFGPGTRLTVL.